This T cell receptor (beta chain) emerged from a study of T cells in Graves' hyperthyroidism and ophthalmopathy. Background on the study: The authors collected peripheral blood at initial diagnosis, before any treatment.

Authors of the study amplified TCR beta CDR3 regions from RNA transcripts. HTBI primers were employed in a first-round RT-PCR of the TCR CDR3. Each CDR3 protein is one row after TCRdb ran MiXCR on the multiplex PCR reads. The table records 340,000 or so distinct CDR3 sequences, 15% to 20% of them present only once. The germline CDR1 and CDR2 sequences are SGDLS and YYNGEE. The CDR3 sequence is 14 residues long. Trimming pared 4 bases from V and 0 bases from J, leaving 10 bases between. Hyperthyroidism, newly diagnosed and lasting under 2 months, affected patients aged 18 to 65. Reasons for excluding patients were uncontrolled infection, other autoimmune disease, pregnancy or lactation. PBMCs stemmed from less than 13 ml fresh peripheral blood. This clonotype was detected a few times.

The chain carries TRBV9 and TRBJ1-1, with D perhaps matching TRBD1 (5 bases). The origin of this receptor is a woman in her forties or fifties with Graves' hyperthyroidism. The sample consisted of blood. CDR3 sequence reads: CASSPWGLNTEAFF. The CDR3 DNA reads TGTGCCAGCAGCCCCTGGGGGTTGAACACTGAAGCTTTCTTT.